The 21 T cell receptor beta chains given below trace back to one sample, sequenced in a study of T cell responses to AZD1222 COVID-19 vaccine. This table comes from immunoSEQ multiplex PCR, and its TCRdb copy is limited to in-frame clones, with some not included. This table has about 86,000 clones, roughly nine tenths appearing once. Sample: peripheral blood, taken on day 0 of AZD1222 vaccination. The receptors shown here come from an adult in good health.

This chain connects TRBV5-1 to TRBJ1-1; no clear D. The CDR3 runs to 14 residues. Germline V lookup: CDR1 SGHRS, CDR2 YFSETQ. V lost 0 bases and J 3 bases, leaving 9 bases between the germline ends. The CDR3 bases are TGCGCCAGCAGCTTGGCATATGGGGACACTGAAGCTTTCTTT. This sequence encodes CASSLAYGDTEAFF.

The V call is TRBV27, the J call TRBJ1-4; the D gene is possibly TRBD1 (5 bases). The CDR3 consists of 16 residues. Between the trimmed V and J ends, which lost 8 bases and 6 bases, there was a span of 22 bases. Per the germline V gene, CDR1 is MNHEY and CDR2 is SMNVEV (reference sequence). The CDR3 region is CASPGGGTDIDEKLFF. CDR3 bases: TGTGCCAGCCCTGGGGGGGGGACGGACATCGATGAAAAACTGTTTTTT. The variable domain in full, completed from reference TRBV27 and TRBJ1-4, reads EAQVTQNPRYLITVTGKKLTVTCSQNMNHEYMSWYRQDPGLGLRQIYYSMNVEVTDKGDVPEGYKVSRKEKRNFPLILESPSPNQTSLYFCASPGGGTDIDEKLFFGSGTQLSVL.

This chain links TRBV7-3 with TRBJ1-1; no clear D. Germline-derived CDR1 and CDR2 are SGHTA and FQGTGA. This CDR3 has 13 residues. The V gene lost 5 bases and the J gene lost 3 bases, with 10 bases spanning the gap. This CDR3 reads CASSAQIDTEAFF. The CDR3 DNA is TGTGCCAGCAGCGCCCAAATCGACACTGAAGCTTTCTTT.

A note on this clone: The same CDR3 arises from other DNA sequences in this sample as well. As DNA, the CDR3 is TGTGCCAGCAGTTACGAGGTTAACTATGGCTACACCTTC. Protein sequence: CASSYEVNYGYTF. The chain links TRBV6-5 to TRBJ1-2, with no clear D. Trimming took off 2 bases at V and 1 base at J, with 5 bases between the two ends. The CDR3 covers 13 residues. Germline loops: CDR1 MNHEY, CDR2 SVGAGI.

CDR3 sequence reads: CASSFGTPLSNQPQHF. In DNA, the CDR3 is TGTGCCAGCAGTTTCGGGACCCCTTTGAGCAATCAGCCCCAGCATTTT. The rearrangement uses TRBV6-5 and TRBJ1-5; D might be TRBD1 (5 bases). The germline V and J ends were trimmed by 4 bases and 1 base, with 14 bases remaining between them. The CDR3 consists of 16 residues. Germline V gene sequence: CDR1 MNHEY, CDR2 SVGAGI.

This clone came up once. This chain links TRBV27 with TRBJ2-1, with D perhaps matching TRBD2 (6 bases). This CDR3 comprises 16 residues. The V gene lost 2 bases and the J gene lost 10 bases, with 21 bases spanning the gap. Germline loops: CDR1 MNHEY, CDR2 SMNVEV (reference sequence). The CDR3 sequence: CASSLPAGITIEEQFF. The CDR3 DNA sequence: TGTGCCAGCAGTTTACCGGCGGGGATTACAATAGAGGAGCAGTTCTTC.

To note about this clone: Other DNA variants within this sample encode the same CDR3. The V call is TRBV12-3 or TRBV12-4, the J call TRBJ2-5, with unresolved D. The length of the CDR3 is 13 residues. The V end lost 0 bases, the J end lost 5 bases, and 7 bases lay between the germline ends. Here the CDR3 DNA reads TGTGCCAGCAGTTTAGCACGTGGGGAGACCCAGTACTTC. It specifies CASSLARGETQYF.

This sequence joins TRBV18 and TRBJ1-1; D is unresolved. CDR3 length equals 14 residues. Trimming removed 3 bases from V and 4 bases from J, with 12 bases in between. In germline, CDR1 is KGHSH, CDR2 LQKENI. The CDR3 reads CASSPNEGGTEAFF. DNA for the CDR3: TGTGCCAGCTCACCCAATGAGGGCGGCACTGAAGCTTTCTTT. Full variable domain (remainder filled in from reference TRBV18 and TRBJ1-1): NAGVMQNPRHLVRRRGQEARLRCSPMKGHSHVYWYRQLPEEGLKFMVYLQKENIIDESGMPKERFSAEFPKEGPSILRIQQVVRGDSAAYFCASSPNEGGTEAFFGQGTRLTVV.

The rearrangement links TRBV2 to TRBJ2-2; 9 nucleotides agree with TRBD1. Germline CDR1 is SNHLY and CDR2 is FYNNEI. After removal of 7 bases from V and 5 bases from J, the junction contained 5 bases not matched to a gene. This CDR3 region has 14 residues. Written as DNA, the CDR3 is TGTGCCAGCATACAGACAGGGGGTACCGGGGAGCTGTTTTTT. It yields the protein CASIQTGGTGELFF. The full variable domain, rest sourced from reference TRBV2 and TRBJ2-2, is EPEVTQTPSHQVTQMGQEVILRCVPISNHLYFYWYRQILGQKVEFLVSFYNNEISEKSEIFDDQFSVERPDGSNFTLKIRSTKLEDSAMYFCASIQTGGTGELFFGEGSRLTVL.

The J gene is TRBJ1-2, the V gene TRBV29-1; the match to TRBD1 covers 8 bases. Germline CDR1 reads SQVTM; CDR2 reads ANQGSEA. The junction had 15 bases not matched to a gene; V was cut back by 8 bases and J by 7 bases. The CDR3 covers 14 residues. DNA for the CDR3: TGCAGCTCCACCTTGGTGGGGGACAGGACTGGCTACACCTTC. Residues: CSSTLVGDRTGYTF.

V is TRBV12-3 or TRBV12-4 and J is TRBJ2-7; no clear D. This CDR3 comprises 13 residues. Trimming removed 4 bases from V and 3 bases from J, with 10 bases in between. This CDR3 reads CASSYDGNYEQYF. CDR3 DNA: TGTGCCAGCAGTTATGACGGAAACTACGAGCAGTACTTC.

This chain connects TRBV7-3 to TRBJ2-2; weak D call: TRBD2 (6 bases). V was shortened by 0 bases and J by 4 bases, with 15 bases between the two germline ends. In germline, CDR1 is SGHTA, CDR2 FQGTGA. The CDR3 length is 17 residues. CDR3: CASSLTWGVYSTGELFF. The CDR3 DNA reads TGTGCCAGCAGCTTAACCTGGGGGGTTTATAGCACCGGGGAGCTGTTTTTT.

The genes are TRBV6-5 and TRBJ1-5; 9 bases line up with TRBD1. The CDR3 has 14 amino acids. Trimming took 4 bases from V and 6 from J; bases not matched to a gene: 4. Germline loops: CDR1 MNHEY, CDR2 SVGAGI. The CDR3 sequence: CASSSGTGSQPQHF. The CDR3 region has the DNA TGTGCCAGCAGTTCCGGGACAGGGTCTCAGCCCCAGCATTTT.

The V and J genes are TRBV19 and TRBJ2-7, with 14 bases lining up with TRBD2. This CDR3 is 17 amino acids long. V was pared by 4 bases and J by 6 bases, with 11 bases of the junction left unmatched. Germline CDR1 and CDR2: LNHDA and SQIVND (reference sequence). The chain's CDR3 is CASSNPGLAGDHSEQYF. The CDR3 nucleotides read TGTGCCAGTAGTAACCCGGGACTAGCGGGAGACCACTCCGAGCAGTACTTC.

The DNA of the CDR3 is TGTGCCAGCAGTGACGGAGGGGGGGCCCAGCATTTT. It encodes CASSDGGGAQHF. The chain uses TRBV6-4 and TRBJ1-5; TRBD1 might be the D (6 bases). This CDR3 has 12 residues. V lost 2 bases and J lost 11, with 10 bases in between. The germline V gene has CDR1 MRHNA and CDR2 SNTAGT.

The J gene is TRBJ2-6, the V gene TRBV6-6; 8 bases are a match to TRBD1. V lost 4 bases and J lost 1; bases outside the gene matches: 3. The CDR3 has 16 amino acids. Germline CDR1 reads MNHNY; CDR2 reads SVGAGI (reference sequence). The CDR3 protein is CASSWDRLSGANVLTF. In nucleotides, the CDR3 is TGTGCCAGCAGTTGGGACAGGCTGTCTGGGGCCAACGTCCTGACTTTC.

The chain combines TRBV9 with TRBJ2-2; unclear D gene. CDR1 SGDLS and CDR2 YYNGEE come from the germline V gene. CDR3 length: 15 amino acids. The ends were cut back, 0 bases at V and 1 base at J, with 7 bases in the middle. CDR3 nucleotides: TGTGCCAGCAGCGTAGGGCATAGGAACACCGGGGAGCTGTTTTTT. The encoded protein is CASSVGHRNTGELFF. Together with reference TRBV9 and TRBJ2-2, the CDR3 gives the full variable domain: DSGVTQTPKHLITATGQRVTLRCSPRSGDLSVYWYQQSLDQGLQFLIQYYNGEERAKGNILERFSAQQFPDLHSELNLSSLELGDSALYFCASSVGHRNTGELFFGEGSRLTVL.

The chain couples TRBV5-4 to TRBJ1-1, with 7 nucleotides matching TRBD1. V trimming: 1 base; J trimming: 7 bases; junction bases outside the gene matches: 4. Germline V gives CDR1 SGHNT, CDR2 YYREEE (reference sequence). The CDR3 has 13 amino acids. CDR3 in DNA: TGTGCCAGCAGCTTGACAGGGGCGAGTGAAGCTTTCTTT. It is translated as CASSLTGASEAFF.

The chain employs TRBV27 and TRBJ1-5; a possible D gene is TRBD1 (6 bases). CDR3 size: 17 residues. CDR1 MNHEY and CDR2 SMNVEV come from the germline V gene (reference sequence). V was pared by 2 bases and J by 0 bases, with 14 bases between. CDR3 in DNA: TGTGCCAGCAGTTTAGGGTCAGGGGTTTTTAGCAATCAGCCCCAGCATTTT. Amino acids: CASSLGSGVFSNQPQHF.

This clone was found once. This chain uses TRBV23-1 with TRBJ2-7; no firm D call. TRBV23-1 is reported as an ORF; its role is uncertain. Trimming stripped 4 bases from V and 1 base from J, with 11 bases between. This CDR3 region has 14 residues. CDR3 bases: TGCGCCAGCAGTCTCTATATAGGTTCCTACGAGCAGTACTTC. It is translated as CASSLYIGSYEQYF.

The chain's CDR3 is CASSLRPSFTNEKLFF. Here the CDR3 DNA reads TGTGCCAGCAGTTTAAGGCCCAGCTTCACTAATGAAAAACTGTTTTTT. V and J are TRBV27 and TRBJ1-4; D is unclear. The germline CDR1 and CDR2 sequences are MNHEY and SMNVEV (reference sequence). The CDR3 has 16 amino acids. V lost 2 bases and J lost 2, with 12 bases in between.